Below are 2 T cell receptor beta chains sequenced from a single sample in a study of cytomegalovirus exposure and HLA in healthy donors. Repertoires were generated with immunoSEQ multiplex PCR, while TCRdb's copy carries only in-frame clones and drops some. The data show 120,000 or so clones, about 96% seen once. Material: PBMCs. The receptors stem from a man aged 18 to 35 in good health and CMV-seronegative.

The chain uses TRBV10-2 and TRBJ2-7; 14 bases fit TRBD2. Trimming took 2 bases from V and 1 from J; bases not matched to a gene: 4. Per the germline V gene, CDR1 is WSHSY and CDR2 is SAAADI. This CDR3 has 17 residues. The CDR3 spells CASSEGTSGSGSYEQYF. The CDR3 region has the DNA TGCGCCAGCAGTGAGGGGACTAGCGGGAGCGGTTCCTACGAGCAGTACTTC.

The rearrangement joins TRBV29-1 to TRBJ1-1; D might be TRBD1 (5 bases). The CDR3 length is 12 residues. Germline values: CDR1 SQVTM, CDR2 ANQGSEA. V lost 6 bases to trimming and J lost 11 bases, with 19 bases between them. DNA of the CDR3: TGCAGCGTGGATGGCGGGGCCCCCGCCGCTTTCTTT. Residues: CSVDGGAPAAFF. Combining the CDR3 with reference TRBV29-1 and TRBJ1-1 gives the whole variable domain SAVISQKPSRDICQRGTSLTIQCQVDSQVTMMFWYRQQPGQSLTLIATANQGSEATYESGFVIDKFPISRPNLTFSTLTVSNMSPEDSSIYLCSVDGGAPAAFFGQGTRLTVV.